The text below deals with one TCR beta chain. As yet, its antigen is unknown. These data come from a study of shared clonotypes between healthy human individuals. Study as a whole: There were three CD4 naive, three CD4 memory, two CD8 naive and one CD8 memory plates per donor.

Assay: immunoSEQ multiplex PCR; the TCRdb copy retains only in-frame clones and omits some. The sample has millions of clones, 85% to 95% seen once. General study results and limits: The diversity represented, both genetic and in exposure history, was limited by few donors. Read depth was anticipated to influence clonotype sharing among donors.

CDR3 size: 14 residues. Germline CDR1 is SEHNR and CDR2 is FQNEAQ (reference sequence). The V end lost 5 bases, the J end lost 5 bases, and 13 bases lay between the germline ends. Sequencing input: naive CD4+ T cells sorted from blood. Subset specified: CD45RA+ positively selected. V gene TRBV7-9 combines with J gene TRBJ2-4, with D perhaps given as TRBD1 or TRBD2 (5 bases each). The receptor was isolated from a man between 18 and 29 years old in good health. The CDR3 sequence: CASSAVGAQNIQYF. DNA of the CDR3: TGTGCCAGCAGCGCAGTCGGGGCGCAAAACATTCAGTACTTC.